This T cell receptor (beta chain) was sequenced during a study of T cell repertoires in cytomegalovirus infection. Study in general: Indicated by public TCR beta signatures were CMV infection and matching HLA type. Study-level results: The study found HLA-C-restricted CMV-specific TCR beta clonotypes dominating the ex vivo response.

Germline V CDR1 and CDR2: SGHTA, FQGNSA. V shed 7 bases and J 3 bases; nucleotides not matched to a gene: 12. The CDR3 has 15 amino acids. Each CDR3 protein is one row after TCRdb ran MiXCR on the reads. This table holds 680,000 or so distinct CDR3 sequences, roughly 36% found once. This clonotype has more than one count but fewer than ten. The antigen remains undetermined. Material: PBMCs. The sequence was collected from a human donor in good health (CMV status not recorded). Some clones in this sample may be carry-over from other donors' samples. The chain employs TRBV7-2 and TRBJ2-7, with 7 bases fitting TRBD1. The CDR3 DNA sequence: TGTGCCAGCATCCTAGAGACAGGGCTTTACTACGAGCAGTACTTC. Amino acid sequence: CASILETGLYYEQYF.